The next 8 T cell receptor beta chains were all read from a single sample in a study of vaccination and CD4 T cells after COVID-19. The treatment denotes: approximately 10-day PBMC culture with coronavirus spike peptide pools or control peptides (ViraFEST assay). With the Oncomine TCR Beta short-read assay, DNA from cultured CD4+ T cells was sequenced. TCRdb processed the PCR reads anew with MiXCR; each CDR3 protein has one entry. The repertoire holds fewer than 15,000 distinct CDR3 sequences, with about two fifths as singletons. These receptors' antigens are unknown. Sequences were obtained from CD4+ T cells from blood, cultured in vitro. Receptor source: a human donor who had recovered from COVID-19.

This clonotype was seen a few times. An end of the junction does not agree with germline; a read error may underlie this. The chain employs TRBV6-1 and TRBJ1-6; maybe TRBD1 (6 bases). The CDR3 sequence is 15 residues long. The germline V gene encodes CDR1 MNHNS and CDR2 SASEGT. DNA for the CDR3: TGTGCCAGCACTGAACAGGGTGACTATAATTCACCCCTCCACTTT. It yields the protein CASTEQGDYNSPLHF.

This clonotype has more than one count but fewer than ten. This chain links TRBV7-3 with TRBJ2-2, with 8 nucleotides matching TRBD1. The junction had 5 bases not matched to a gene; V was cut back by 5 bases and J by 0 bases. Germline V lookup: CDR1 SGHTA, CDR2 FQGTGA. The CDR3 has 16 amino acids. The CDR3, as DNA: TGTGCCAGCAGCCGAACAGGGGGGACGAACACCGGGGAGCTGTTTTTT. Its translation is CASSRTGGTNTGELFF.

This rearrangement joins TRBV7-2 to TRBJ2-4, with TRBD1 matching 7 bases. Germline trimming cut 3 bases from V and 9 bases from J; bases unmatched to any gene: 2. The CDR3 contains 12 residues. Germline CDR1 reads SGHTA; CDR2 reads FQGNSA. The CDR3 DNA reads TGTGCCAGCAGCTTCAGGGGGAGCATTCAGTACTTC. Protein sequence: CASSFRGSIQYF. Based on the CDR3 plus reference TRBV7-2 and TRBJ2-4, the full variable domain is GAGVSQSPSNKVTEKGKDVELRCDPISGHTALYWYRQSLGQGLEFLIYFQGNSAPDKSGLPSDRFSAERTGGSVSTLTIQRTQQEDSAVYLCASSFRGSIQYFGAGTRLSVL.

The rearrangement uses TRBV2 and TRBJ2-3; TRBD1 matches 8 bases. This CDR3 contains 14 residues. CDR1 and CDR2 (germline): SNHLY, FYNNEI. Unmatched junction bases numbered 5, after V lost 5 bases and J lost 4 bases. The CDR3 sequence is CASSTGGPPDTQYF. The DNA of the CDR3 is TGTGCCAGCAGTACAGGGGGACCACCAGATACGCAGTATTTT.

This clonotype came up a few times. The J gene is TRBJ2-3, the V gene TRBV7-3, with D perhaps being TRBD1 or TRBD2 (7 bases each). The germline V gene encodes CDR1 SGHTA and CDR2 FQGTGA. The V gene lost 2 bases and the J gene lost 2 bases, with 11 bases spanning the gap. The CDR3 runs 15 residues. The CDR3 DNA reads as TGTGCCAGCAGCTTACAGGGGGGGGACACAGATACGCAGTATTTT. Protein: CASSLQGGDTDTQYF.

The chain recombines TRBV30 with TRBJ1-1; the D is unclear. The germline CDR1 and CDR2 sequences are GTSNPN and SVGIG (reference sequence). V lost 2 bases, J lost 4 bases, and 8 bases lay in between. This CDR3 is built from 12 residues. The CDR3 here is CAWSRRGTEAFF. Written as DNA, the CDR3 is TGTGCCTGGAGTCGCCGGGGCACTGAAGCTTTCTTT.

For this clonotype: A read error may produce the germline difference seen at one junction end. The J gene is TRBJ2-5, the V gene TRBV7-7, with D perhaps TRBD1 or TRBD2 (5 bases each). The CDR3 is 14 residues long. Germline CDR1 and CDR2: SSHAT and FNYEAQ (reference sequence). For the CDR3, the DNA is TGTGCTAGCAGCCCCGGGACGGACGAAGAGACCCAGTACTTC. Amino acids: CASSPGTDEETQYF.

The chain employs TRBV7-9 and TRBJ1-2, with 8 nucleotides matching TRBD1. This CDR3 contains 14 residues. Losses at the gene ends were 4 bases for V and 2 bases for J; bases not matched to a gene: 3. In germline, CDR1 is SEHNR, CDR2 FQNEAQ (reference sequence). The CDR3 loop is CASSSRQGNYGYTF. The CDR3 DNA reads TGTGCCAGCAGCTCACGACAGGGGAACTATGGCTACACCTTC.